The 2 T cell receptor beta chains given below trace back to one sample, sequenced in a study of T cells in Graves' hyperthyroidism and ophthalmopathy. RNA transcripts yielded amplified TCR beta CDR3 regions. With the HTBI primer set, the TCR CDR3 went through a first round of RT-PCR. MiXCR was run by TCRdb on the multiplex PCR reads, yielding one entry per CDR3 protein. The data hold roughly 750,000 distinct CDR3 sequences, with 16% observed a single time. The sequenced sample was blood. Receptor source: a man younger than 30 with Graves' hyperthyroidism.

This clonotype was detected ten times or more. The chain couples TRBV6-2 or TRBV6-3 to TRBJ2-7, with 9 bases that match TRBD2. This CDR3 is 16 amino acids long. The ends lost 4 bases at V and 4 bases at J; junction bases unmatched: 11. CDR1 and CDR2 from the germline V gene are MNHEY and SVGEGT. The CDR3 region has the DNA TGTGCCAGCAGTTTGAGGAGTAGCGGGAGTCTTTACGAGCAGTACTTC. Protein product: CASSLRSSGSLYEQYF.

The sample holds a few counts of this clonotype. The chain links TRBV24-1 to TRBJ1-1; the D gene is possibly TRBD1 (5 bases). CDR3 length: 13 amino acids. The V end lost 0 bases, the J end lost 4 bases, and 5 bases lay between the germline ends. Germline CDR1 and CDR2: KGHDR and SFDVKD. For the CDR3, the DNA is TGTGCCACCAGTGATTTGGGGGCCACTGAAGCTTTCTTT. Its translation is CATSDLGATEAFF.